Each of the 17 T cell receptor beta chains below was sequenced from the same sample in a study of Ad26.COV2.S vaccination and SARS-CoV-2 variants. Libraries were prepared by immunoSEQ multiplex PCR; TCRdb keeps only in-frame clonotypes and omits some of them. In the table there are about 400,000 clones, 70% to 90% of which are singletons. This sample's treatment: roughly 18 received Ad26.COV2.S at low or high dose, single or two shots; roughly five received placebo; per-sample allocation not given. Day 63 following the first vaccine or placebo injection was when the samples were taken. The sample was peripheral blood, taken in a trial of Ad26.COV2.S vaccine versus placebo. These receptors all come from a person aged 18-65 years who received the Ad26.COV2.S COVID-19 vaccine or a placebo.

The chain carries TRBV30 and TRBJ2-1; D unresolved. The V end was cut by 0 bases, the J end by 4 bases, with 4 bases between. CDR3 length equals 12 residues. CDR1 GTSNPN and CDR2 SVGIG come from the germline V gene (reference sequence). The chain's CDR3 is CAWSVYYNEQFF. The CDR3 DNA sequence: TGTGCCTGGAGTGTATATTACAATGAGCAGTTCTTC.

This chain connects TRBV5-1 to TRBJ2-7; 9 bases are shared with TRBD1. V was pared by 0 bases and J by 6 bases, with 13 bases of the junction left unmatched. CDR3 length: 17 amino acids. Germline-derived CDR1 and CDR2 are SGHRS and YFSETQ. Here the CDR3 DNA reads TGCGCCAGCAGCTTGGAAAGGATGTTAACAGGGGGCCTCGAGCAGTACTTC. Residues: CASSLERMLTGGLEQYF.

The CDR3 reads CASSQGPFRGYGYTF. CDR3 bases: TGTGCCAGCAGCCAAGGACCCTTCAGGGGCTATGGCTACACCTTC. The chain has TRBV3-1 (or the pseudogene TRBV3-2) and TRBJ1-2, with a tentative D call TRBD1 (6 bases). Deletions cut 1 base from V and 4 bases from J, with 13 bases between. Germline V gene lookup returns CDR1 LGHDT and CDR2 YNNKEL (reference sequence). The CDR3 sequence is 15 residues long.

The chain couples TRBV5-1 to TRBJ2-7, with D unclear. Germline CDR1 is SGHRS and CDR2 is YFSETQ. Trimming left V 2 bases short and J 1 base short, with 16 bases between. This CDR3 spans 16 amino acids. The CDR3 protein is CASSLLGTYPSYEQYF. Written as DNA, the CDR3 is TGCGCCAGCAGCTTATTAGGTACCTATCCTTCCTACGAGCAGTACTTC.

V usage is TRBV27 and J usage is TRBJ2-3; 10 bases are shared with TRBD2. The V segment lost 2 bases and the J segment 4 bases; nucleotides outside the gene matches: 6. Germline lookup yields CDR1 MNHEY and CDR2 SMNVEV (reference sequence). This CDR3 comprises 16 residues. The CDR3 loop is CASSLRLAGAADTQYF. The CDR3 DNA reads TGTGCCAGCAGTTTACGCCTAGCGGGAGCGGCAGATACGCAGTATTTT.

This chain links TRBV3-1 (or the pseudogene TRBV3-2) with TRBJ1-6; TRBD1 aligns across 7 bases. Germline V gene sequence: CDR1 LGHDT, CDR2 YNNKEL (reference sequence). The CDR3 runs 16 residues. Trimming took 1 base from V and 4 from J; bases not matched to a gene: 4. The CDR3 reads CASSQGDRVYNSPLHF. The CDR3 region has the DNA TGTGCCAGCAGCCAAGGAGACAGGGTTTATAATTCACCCCTCCACTTT.

The V and J genes are TRBV4-1 and TRBJ2-7, with 14 bases fitting TRBD2. CDR3 size: 15 residues. Germline-derived CDR1 and CDR2 are MGHRA and YSYEKL. After removal of 4 bases from V and 4 bases from J, the junction contained 3 bases not matched to a gene. CDR3 sequence: CASSRGLAGAYEQYF. In nucleotides, the CDR3 is TGCGCCAGCAGCCGGGGACTAGCGGGAGCTTACGAGCAGTACTTC.

This clone has just a few counts. The chain employs TRBV30 and TRBJ2-4; 7 bases fit TRBD1. Germline CDR1 and CDR2: GTSNPN and SVGIG (reference sequence). This CDR3 has 13 residues. Trimming at V came to 7 bases and at J to 3 bases, leaving 6 bases not matched to a gene. The CDR3 nucleotides read TGTGCCTTAGGGGACAGCAACAAAAACATTCAGTACTTC. It codes for CALGDSNKNIQYF.

This clone appeared a single time. V and J are TRBV4-1 and TRBJ2-3, with D uncertain. Trimming removed 1 base from V and 4 bases from J, with 9 bases in between. The CDR3 is 14 residues long. Germline V gene lookup returns CDR1 MGHRA and CDR2 YSYEKL. The chain's CDR3 is CASSQGLQSDTQYF. CDR3 nucleotide sequence: TGCGCCAGCAGCCAAGGTTTACAGTCAGATACGCAGTATTTT.

The chain links TRBV18 to TRBJ1-1, with D possibly TRBD1 on 6 matching bases. This CDR3 is built from 15 residues. The V gene lost 4 bases and the J gene lost 0 bases, with 12 bases spanning the gap. Germline V gives CDR1 KGHSH, CDR2 LQKENI. The CDR3 sequence: CASSRTDSMNTEAFF. The DNA for the CDR3 is TGTGCCAGCTCACGGACGGACAGTATGAACACTGAAGCTTTCTTT.

The chain has TRBV27 and TRBJ2-1; the match to TRBD2 covers 7 bases. V shed 6 bases, J shed 0 bases, and the junction held 8 bases outside the gene matches. The CDR3 has 16 amino acids. CDR1 MNHEY and CDR2 SMNVEV come from the germline V gene (reference sequence). Here the CDR3 reads CASSLTLADSYNEQFF. The CDR3 DNA sequence: TGTGCCAGCAGCCTGACCCTAGCGGACTCCTACAATGAGCAGTTCTTC.

The J gene is TRBJ1-3, the V gene TRBV5-1; TRBD1 matches 8 bases. The CDR3 sequence is 14 residues long. Germline assignment: CDR1 SGHRS and CDR2 YFSETQ. V shed 4 bases and J 4 bases; nucleotides not matched to a gene: 4. In DNA, the CDR3 is TGCGCCAGCAGCCCAGGACAGGGAGGAAACACCATATATTTT. Protein sequence: CASSPGQGGNTIYF. The full variable domain, in which reference TRBV5-1 and TRBJ1-3 provide the parts outside the CDR3, is KAGVTQTPRYLIKTRGQQVTLSCSPISGHRSVSWYQQTPGQGLQFLFEYFSETQRNKGNFPGRFSGRQFSNSRSEMNVSTLELGDSALYLCASSPGQGGNTIYFGEGSWLTVV.

CDR3 region: CASSVGWTGNGYTF. DNA for the CDR3: TGTGCCAGCAGCGTAGGATGGACAGGGAATGGCTACACCTTC. The J gene is TRBJ1-2, the V gene TRBV9, with 8 bases lining up with TRBD1. Germline trimming cut 0 bases from V and 6 bases from J; bases unmatched to any gene: 4. The CDR3 consists of 14 residues. Germline V gene data show CDR1 as SGDLS and CDR2 as YYNGEE. Full variable domain (missing parts from reference TRBV9 and TRBJ1-2): DSGVTQTPKHLITATGQRVTLRCSPRSGDLSVYWYQQSLDQGLQFLIQYYNGEERAKGNILERFSAQQFPDLHSELNLSSLELGDSALYFCASSVGWTGNGYTFGSGTRLTVV.

The chain employs TRBV27 and TRBJ1-3; the D is unclear. This CDR3 is 14 amino acids long. CDR1 and CDR2 (germline): MNHEY, SMNVEV (reference sequence). V was cut by 2 bases and J by 2 bases, with 7 bases left in between. The CDR3 sequence: CASSLGGTGNTIYF. In DNA, the CDR3 is TGTGCCAGCAGTTTAGGAGGGACTGGAAACACCATATATTTT.

V is TRBV5-1 and J is TRBJ1-4; D might be TRBD1 (6 bases). Germline CDR1 and CDR2: SGHRS and YFSETQ. The CDR3 length is 14 residues. Trimming removed 6 bases from V and 8 bases from J, with 17 bases in between. The CDR3 spells CASKMGPGGEKLFF. In nucleotides, the CDR3 is TGCGCCAGCAAGATGGGTCCCGGGGGCGAAAAACTGTTTTTT. Together with reference TRBV5-1 and TRBJ1-4, the CDR3 gives the full variable domain: KAGVTQTPRYLIKTRGQQVTLSCSPISGHRSVSWYQQTPGQGLQFLFEYFSETQRNKGNFPGRFSGRQFSNSRSEMNVSTLELGDSALYLCASKMGPGGEKLFFGSGTQLSVL.

CDR3 loop: CATSDQGVQPQHF. The CDR3 DNA is TGTGCCACCAGTGATCAGGGGGTTCAGCCCCAGCATTTT. The genes are TRBV24-1 and TRBJ1-5, with 7 bases that match TRBD1. CDR1 KGHDR and CDR2 SFDVKD come from the germline V gene. Losses at the gene ends were 3 bases for V and 6 bases for J; bases not matched to a gene: 1. This CDR3 comprises 13 residues.

V usage is TRBV5-1 and J usage is TRBJ1-6; D is uncertain. The V gene's germline CDR1 is SGHRS and CDR2 YFSETQ. The CDR3 consists of 16 residues. V lost 0 bases and J lost 5, with 12 bases in between. The CDR3 DNA reads as TGCGCCAGCAGCTTGGAGGGAATTCGGAATAATTCACCCCTCCACTTT. Protein: CASSLEGIRNNSPLHF.